This T cell receptor (beta chain) was obtained from a study of blood T cell repertoires in COVID-19. Whole-study context: COVID-19 samples from acute and convalescent phases originated in the United States, Italy and Spain.

Only in-frame clones appear in the TCRdb table, and some are missing; sequencing was by immunoSEQ multiplex PCR. This sample yields some 320,000 clones, of which more than 75% are seen a single time; 2% to 3% belongs to the top ten. In Cohort 3, a recovered donor had either two negative PCRs, clearance, or symptom resolution. With 8 bases removed from V and 1 base from J, the gap between germline ends came to 9 bases. Germline lookup yields CDR1 LNHNV and CDR2 YYDKDF (reference sequence). The CDR3 runs to 12 residues. The TCR sequence derives from a man in his 60s who had recovered from COVID-19. The chain joins TRBV15 to TRBJ2-7, with no clear D. The sample taken for sequencing was PBMCs or T cells enriched from blood (not recorded which). As DNA, the CDR3 is TGTGCCACCCACCCAGTTTCCTACGAGCAGTACTTC. It encodes CATHPVSYEQYF.